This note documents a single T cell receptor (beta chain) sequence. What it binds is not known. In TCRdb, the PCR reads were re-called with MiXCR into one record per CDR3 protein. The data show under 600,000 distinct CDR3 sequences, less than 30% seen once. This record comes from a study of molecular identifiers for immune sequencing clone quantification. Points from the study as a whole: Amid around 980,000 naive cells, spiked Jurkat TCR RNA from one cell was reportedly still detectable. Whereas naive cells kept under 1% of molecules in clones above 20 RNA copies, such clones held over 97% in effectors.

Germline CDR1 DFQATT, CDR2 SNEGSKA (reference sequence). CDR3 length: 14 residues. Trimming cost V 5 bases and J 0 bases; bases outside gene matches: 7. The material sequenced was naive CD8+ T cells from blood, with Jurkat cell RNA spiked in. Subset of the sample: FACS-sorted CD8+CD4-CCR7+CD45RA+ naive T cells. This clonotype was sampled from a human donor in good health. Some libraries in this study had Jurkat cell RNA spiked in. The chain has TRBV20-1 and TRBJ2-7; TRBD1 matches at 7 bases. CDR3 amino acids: CSADQQGSSYEQYF. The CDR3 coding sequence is TGCAGTGCTGATCAACAGGGGAGCTCCTACGAGCAGTACTTC.